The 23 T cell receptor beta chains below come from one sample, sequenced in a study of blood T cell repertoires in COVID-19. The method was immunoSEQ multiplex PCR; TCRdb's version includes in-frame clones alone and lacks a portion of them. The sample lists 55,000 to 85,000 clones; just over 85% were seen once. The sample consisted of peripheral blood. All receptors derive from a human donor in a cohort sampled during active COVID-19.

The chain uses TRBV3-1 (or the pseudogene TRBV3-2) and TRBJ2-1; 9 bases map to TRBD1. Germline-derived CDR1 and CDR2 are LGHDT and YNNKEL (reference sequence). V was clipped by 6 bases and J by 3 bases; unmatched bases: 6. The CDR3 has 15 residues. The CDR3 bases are TGTGCCAGCAGTCCCGCGACAGGGGGCTACAATGAGCAGTTCTTC. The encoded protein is CASSPATGGYNEQFF.

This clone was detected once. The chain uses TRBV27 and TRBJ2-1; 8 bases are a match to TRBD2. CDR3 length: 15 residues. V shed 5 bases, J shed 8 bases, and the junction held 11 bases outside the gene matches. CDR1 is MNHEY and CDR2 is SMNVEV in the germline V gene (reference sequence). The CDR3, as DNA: TGTGCCAGCAGTCCCTCGGCGGGAGGCTGGGATGAGCAGTTCTTC. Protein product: CASSPSAGGWDEQFF.

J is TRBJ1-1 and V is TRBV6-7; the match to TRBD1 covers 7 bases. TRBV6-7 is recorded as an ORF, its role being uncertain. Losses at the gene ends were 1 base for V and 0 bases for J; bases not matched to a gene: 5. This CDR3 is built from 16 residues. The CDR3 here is CASSYWSTGMNTEAFF. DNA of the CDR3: TGTGCCAGCAGTTACTGGTCGACAGGGATGAACACTGAAGCTTTCTTT.

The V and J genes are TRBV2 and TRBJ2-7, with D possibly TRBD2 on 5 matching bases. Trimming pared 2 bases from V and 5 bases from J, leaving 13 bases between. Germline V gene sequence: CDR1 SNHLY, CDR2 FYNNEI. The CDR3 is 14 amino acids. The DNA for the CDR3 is TGTGCCAGCAGTGAACTCACTAGGTTCGACGAGCAGTACTTC. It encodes CASSELTRFDEQYF. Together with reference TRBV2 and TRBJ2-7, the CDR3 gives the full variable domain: EPEVTQTPSHQVTQMGQEVILRCVPISNHLYFYWYRQILGQKVEFLVSFYNNEISEKSEIFDDQFSVERPDGSNFTLKIRSTKLEDSAMYFCASSELTRFDEQYFGPGTRLTVT.

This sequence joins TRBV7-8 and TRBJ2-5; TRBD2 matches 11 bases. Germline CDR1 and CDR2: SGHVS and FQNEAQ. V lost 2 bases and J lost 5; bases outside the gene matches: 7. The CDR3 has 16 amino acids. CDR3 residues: CASSLWLAGGAETQYF. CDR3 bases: TGTGCCAGCAGCTTATGGCTAGCGGGGGGCGCCGAGACCCAGTACTTC. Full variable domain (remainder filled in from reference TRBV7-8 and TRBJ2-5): GAGVSQSPRYKVAKRGQDVALRCDPISGHVSLFWYQQALGQGPEFLTYFQNEAQLDKSGLPSDRFFAERPEGSVSTLKIQRTQQEDSAVYLCASSLWLAGGAETQYFGPGTRLLVL.

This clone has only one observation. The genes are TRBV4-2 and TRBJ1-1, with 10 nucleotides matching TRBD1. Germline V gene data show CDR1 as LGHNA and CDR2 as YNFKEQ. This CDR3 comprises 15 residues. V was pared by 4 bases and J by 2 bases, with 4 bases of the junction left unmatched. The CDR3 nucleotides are TGTGCCAGCAGCCTCGGACAGGGGGGCAACACTGAAGCTTTCTTT. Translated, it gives CASSLGQGGNTEAFF.

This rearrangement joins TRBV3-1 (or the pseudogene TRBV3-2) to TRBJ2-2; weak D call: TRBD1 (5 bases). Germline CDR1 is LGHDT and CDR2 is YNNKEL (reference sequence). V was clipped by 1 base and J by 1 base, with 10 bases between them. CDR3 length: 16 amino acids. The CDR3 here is CASSQVVGLNTGELFF. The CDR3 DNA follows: TGTGCCAGCAGCCAAGTCGTGGGGCTGAACACCGGGGAGCTGTTTTTT.

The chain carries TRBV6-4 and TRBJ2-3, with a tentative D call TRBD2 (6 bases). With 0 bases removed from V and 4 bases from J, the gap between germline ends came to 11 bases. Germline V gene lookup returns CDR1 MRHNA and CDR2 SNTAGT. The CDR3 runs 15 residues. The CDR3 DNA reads TGTGCCAGCAGTGACTCGCGGGAAGGAGCAGATACGCAGTATTTT. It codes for CASSDSREGADTQYF.

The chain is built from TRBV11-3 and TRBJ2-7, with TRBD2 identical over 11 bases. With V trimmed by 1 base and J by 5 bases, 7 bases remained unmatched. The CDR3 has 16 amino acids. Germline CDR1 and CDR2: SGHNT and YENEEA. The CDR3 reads CASSLGSSGRIDEQYF. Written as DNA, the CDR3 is TGTGCCAGCAGCTTAGGATCTAGCGGGAGGATTGACGAGCAGTACTTC. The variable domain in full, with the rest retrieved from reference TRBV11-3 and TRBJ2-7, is EAGVVQSPRYKIIEKKQPVAFWCNPISGHNTLYWYLQNLGQGPELLIRYENEEAVDDSQLPKDRFSAERLKGVDSTLKIQPAELGDSAVYLCASSLGSSGRIDEQYFGPGTRLTVT.

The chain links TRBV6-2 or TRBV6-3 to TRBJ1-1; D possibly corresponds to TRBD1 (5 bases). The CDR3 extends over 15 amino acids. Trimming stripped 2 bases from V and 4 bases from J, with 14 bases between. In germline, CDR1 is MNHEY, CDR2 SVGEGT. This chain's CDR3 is CASSYGRGAVTEAFF. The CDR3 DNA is TGTGCCAGCAGTTACGGGCGGGGCGCGGTCACTGAAGCTTTCTTT.

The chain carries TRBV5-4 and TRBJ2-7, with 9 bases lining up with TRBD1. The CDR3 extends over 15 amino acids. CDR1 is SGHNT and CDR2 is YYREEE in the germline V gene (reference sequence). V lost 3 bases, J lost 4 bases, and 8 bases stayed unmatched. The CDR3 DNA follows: TGTGCCAGCAGCTCGGACCGGGACAGGGTTTACGAGCAGTACTTC. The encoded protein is CASSSDRDRVYEQYF.

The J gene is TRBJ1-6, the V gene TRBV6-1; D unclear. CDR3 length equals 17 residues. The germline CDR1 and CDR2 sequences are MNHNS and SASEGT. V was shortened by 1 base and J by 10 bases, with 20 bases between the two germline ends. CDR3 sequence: CASSEEGTAANLSPLHF. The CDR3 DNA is TGTGCCAGCAGTGAAGAGGGAACAGCGGCCAATTTGTCACCCCTCCACTTT.

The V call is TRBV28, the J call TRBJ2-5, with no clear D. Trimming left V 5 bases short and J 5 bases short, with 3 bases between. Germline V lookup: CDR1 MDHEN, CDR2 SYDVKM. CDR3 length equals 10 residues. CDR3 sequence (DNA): TGTGCCAGCAGTCTGGAGACCCAGTACTTC. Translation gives CASSLETQYF.

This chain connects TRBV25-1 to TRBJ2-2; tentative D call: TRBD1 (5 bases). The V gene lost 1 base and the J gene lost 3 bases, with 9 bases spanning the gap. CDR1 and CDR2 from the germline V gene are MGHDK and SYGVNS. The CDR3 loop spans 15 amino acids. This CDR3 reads CASSELAGYTGELFF. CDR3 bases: TGTGCCAGCAGTGAATTGGCAGGGTACACCGGGGAGCTGTTTTTT.

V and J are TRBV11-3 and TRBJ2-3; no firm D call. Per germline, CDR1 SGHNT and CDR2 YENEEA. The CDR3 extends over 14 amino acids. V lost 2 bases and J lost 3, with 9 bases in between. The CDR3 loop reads CASSLLSSTDTQYF. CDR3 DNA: TGTGCCAGCAGCTTACTATCGTCTACAGATACGCAGTATTTT.

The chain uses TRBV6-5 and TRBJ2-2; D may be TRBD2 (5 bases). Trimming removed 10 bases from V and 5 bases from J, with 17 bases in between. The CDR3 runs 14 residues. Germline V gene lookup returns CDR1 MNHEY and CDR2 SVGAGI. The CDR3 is CAISRRTGTGELFF. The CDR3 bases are TGTGCCATCTCCCGGAGGACGGGAACCGGGGAGCTGTTTTTT.

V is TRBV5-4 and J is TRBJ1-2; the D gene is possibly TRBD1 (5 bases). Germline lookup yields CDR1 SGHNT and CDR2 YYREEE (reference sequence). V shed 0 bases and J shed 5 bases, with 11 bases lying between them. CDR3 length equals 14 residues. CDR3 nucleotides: TGTGCCAGCAGCTTGGACAGGCTGGGGTATGGCTACACCTTC. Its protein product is CASSLDRLGYGYTF.

The CDR3 sequence is CATSPPLPTSSYEQYF. CDR3 coding DNA: TGTGCCACCAGCCCCCCTCTCCCCACGAGCTCCTACGAGCAGTACTTC. The chain employs TRBV15 and TRBJ2-7; D uncertain. The CDR3 totals 16 residues. V lost 5 bases, J lost 0 bases, and 17 bases lay in between. The germline CDR1 and CDR2 sequences are LNHNV and YYDKDF (reference sequence).

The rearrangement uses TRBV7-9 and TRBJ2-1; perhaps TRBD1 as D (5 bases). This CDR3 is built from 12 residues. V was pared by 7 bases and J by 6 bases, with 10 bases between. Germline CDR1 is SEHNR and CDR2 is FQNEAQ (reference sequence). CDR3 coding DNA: TGTGCCAGCACGAGCCAGGGCAATGAGCAGTTCTTC. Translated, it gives CASTSQGNEQFF. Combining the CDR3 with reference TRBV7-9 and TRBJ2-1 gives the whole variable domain DTGVSQNPRHKITKRGQNVTFRCDPISEHNRLYWYRQTLGQGPEFLTYFQNEAQLEKSRLLSDRFSAERPKGSFSTLEIQRTEQGDSAMYLCASTSQGNEQFFGPGTRLTVL.

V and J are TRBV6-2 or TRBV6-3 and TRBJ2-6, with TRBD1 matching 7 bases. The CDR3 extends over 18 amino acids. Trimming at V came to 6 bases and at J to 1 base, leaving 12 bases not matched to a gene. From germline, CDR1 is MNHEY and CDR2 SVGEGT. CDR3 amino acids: CASSFQLGTESGANVLTF. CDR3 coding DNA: TGTGCCAGCAGCTTTCAACTCGGGACAGAGTCTGGGGCCAACGTCCTGACTTTC.

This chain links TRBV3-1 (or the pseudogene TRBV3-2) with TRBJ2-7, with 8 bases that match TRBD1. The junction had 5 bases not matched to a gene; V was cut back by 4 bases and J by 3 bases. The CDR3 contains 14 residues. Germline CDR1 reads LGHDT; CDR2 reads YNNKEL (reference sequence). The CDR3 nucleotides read TGTGCCAGCAGCCTAGGACAGGGAGGCTACGAGCAGTACTTC. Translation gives CASSLGQGGYEQYF.

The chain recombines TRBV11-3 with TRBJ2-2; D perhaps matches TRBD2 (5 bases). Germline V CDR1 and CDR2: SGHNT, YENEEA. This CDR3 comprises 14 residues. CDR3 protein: CEEPWTDFTGELFF. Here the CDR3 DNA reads TGTGAAGAGCCTTGGACTGATTTCACCGGGGAGCTGTTTTTT.

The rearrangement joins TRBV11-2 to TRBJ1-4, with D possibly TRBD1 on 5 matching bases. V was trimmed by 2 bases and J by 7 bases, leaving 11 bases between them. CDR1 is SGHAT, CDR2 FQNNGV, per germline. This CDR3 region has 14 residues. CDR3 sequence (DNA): TGTGCCAGCAGCTTAAGGGGAACCGGTGAAAAACTGTTTTTT. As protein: CASSLRGTGEKLFF.